This T cell receptor (beta chain) was captured by sequencing in a study of shared clonotypes between healthy human individuals. Genomic DNA of unsorted samples came from about 100 million PBMCs. Profiled with immunoSEQ multiplex PCR; TCRdb holds only in-frame clones, not every one. In the table there are about 450,000 clones, about four fifths of which are singletons. This CDR3 contains 14 residues. Germline V lookup: CDR1 LNHDA, CDR2 SQIVND (reference sequence). The V gene end was trimmed by 3 bases and the J gene end by 4 bases; junction bases not matched to a gene: 6. The chain joins TRBV19 to TRBJ2-7; 7 nucleotides line up with TRBD2. The receptor's source is a woman between 35 and 50 years old in good health. Some clones in this sample may be carry-over from other donors' samples. The sequenced material came from PBMCs. CDR3 region: CASSMGKRGYEQYF. Written as DNA, the CDR3 is TGTGCCAGTAGTATGGGGAAGCGGGGATACGAGCAGTACTTC. The full variable domain, in which reference TRBV19 and TRBJ2-7 provide the parts outside the CDR3, is DGGITQSPKYLFRKEGQNVTLSCEQNLNHDAMYWYRQDPGQGLRLIYYSQIVNDFQKGDIAEGYSVSREKKESFPLTVTSAQKNPTAFYLCASSMGKRGYEQYFGPGTRLTVT.